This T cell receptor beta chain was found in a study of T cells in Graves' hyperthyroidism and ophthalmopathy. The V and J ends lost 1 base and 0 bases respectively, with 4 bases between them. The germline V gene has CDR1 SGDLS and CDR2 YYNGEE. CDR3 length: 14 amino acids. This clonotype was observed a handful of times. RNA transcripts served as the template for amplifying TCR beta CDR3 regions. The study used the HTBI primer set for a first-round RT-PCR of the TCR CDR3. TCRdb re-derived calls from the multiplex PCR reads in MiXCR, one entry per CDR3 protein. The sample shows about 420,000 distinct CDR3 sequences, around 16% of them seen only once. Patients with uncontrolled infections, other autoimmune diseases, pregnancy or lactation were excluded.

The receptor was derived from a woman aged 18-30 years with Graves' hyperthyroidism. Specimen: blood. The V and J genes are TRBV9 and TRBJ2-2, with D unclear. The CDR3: CASSVLSNTGELFF. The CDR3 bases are TGTGCCAGCAGCGTACTCTCGAACACCGGGGAGCTGTTTTTT. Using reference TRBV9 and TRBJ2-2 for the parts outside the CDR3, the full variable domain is DSGVTQTPKHLITATGQRVTLRCSPRSGDLSVYWYQQSLDQGLQFLIQYYNGEERAKGNILERFSAQQFPDLHSELNLSSLELGDSALYFCASSVLSNTGELFFGEGSRLTVL.